The 24 T cell receptor beta chains below were found in one sample sequenced in a study of blood T cells in healthy people across ages. A J-beta primer mix and a sample-barcoded 5' primer were used in a second PCR of about 6 to 12 cycles. TCRdb re-called the 5' RACE reads through MiXCR, storing one row per CDR3 protein. The table lists some 710,000 distinct CDR3 sequences, about a fifth of them singletons. The sequenced sample was blood. These receptor sequences come from a man aged 70-80 years in good health.

This clonotype was counted at least ten times. The chain combines TRBV3-1 with TRBJ1-4; D gene unclear. The germline gives CDR1 LGHDT, CDR2 YNNKEL (reference sequence). The CDR3 has 14 amino acids. Deletions cut 1 base from V and 7 bases from J, with 10 bases between. CDR3 residues: CASSQGYTSEKLFF. The CDR3 DNA follows: TGTGCCAGCAGCCAAGGCTACACGAGTGAAAAACTGTTTTTT.

This clonotype was observed a few times. This chain links TRBV4-3 with TRBJ2-1, with D possibly TRBD2 on 6 matching bases. The CDR3 totals 18 residues. V shed 1 base and J shed 9 bases, with 25 bases lying between them. The germline V gene has CDR1 LGHNA and CDR2 YSLEER. CDR3 DNA: TGCGCCAGCAGCCAAGTCGTGCTGGGAGCGGGTTCCCTCCTTGAGCAGTTCTTC. The encoded protein is CASSQVVLGAGSLLEQFF.

V gene TRBV27 combines with J gene TRBJ2-6, with D possibly matching TRBD2 (6 bases). From germline, CDR1 is MNHEY and CDR2 SMNVEV (reference sequence). With 3 bases removed from V and 0 bases from J, the gap between germline ends came to 21 bases. This CDR3 region has 20 residues. The CDR3, as DNA: TGTGCCAGCAGTTTCCGCGGGGTTACAAGCTTATACTCTGGGGCCAACGTCCTGACTTTC. Its protein is CASSFRGVTSLYSGANVLTF. The variable domain in full, with the rest retrieved from reference TRBV27 and TRBJ2-6, is EAQVTQNPRYLITVTGKKLTVTCSQNMNHEYMSWYRQDPGLGLRQIYYSMNVEVTDKGDVPEGYKVSRKEKRNFPLILESPSPNQTSLYFCASSFRGVTSLYSGANVLTFGAGSRLTVL.

In its sample, this clonotype was seen many times. V is TRBV7-2 and J is TRBJ2-4; the D gene could be TRBD1 or TRBD2 (6 bases each). Germline V gives CDR1 SGHTA, CDR2 FQGNSA. The CDR3 runs 17 residues. V dropped 5 bases and J dropped 0 bases, with 17 bases sitting between them. The CDR3 region is CASSDRGGTLAKNIQYF. Written as DNA, the CDR3 is TGTGCCAGCAGCGATCGCGGCGGGACACTAGCCAAAAACATTCAGTACTTC.

This chain connects TRBV4-3 to TRBJ1-1; the D gene is possibly TRBD1 (6 bases). Trimming shortened V by 1 base and J by 4 bases, and 10 bases separated the two germline ends. The germline V gene has CDR1 LGHNA and CDR2 YSLEER. This CDR3 spans 14 amino acids. DNA for the CDR3: TGCGCCAGCAGCCAAGCGGCCAGGGGCACTGAAGCTTTCTTT. This translates into CASSQAARGTEAFF.

This chain uses TRBV29-1 with TRBJ1-1; D unclear. This CDR3 comprises 15 residues. Trimming shortened V by 3 bases and J by 1 base, and 15 bases separated the two germline ends. CDR1 SQVTM and CDR2 ANQGSEA come from the germline V gene. As DNA, the CDR3 is TGCAGCGTTGATTTTTTGGGCGCGGGGAACACTGAAGCTTTCTTT. Amino acids: CSVDFLGAGNTEAFF.

The V and J genes are TRBV12-3 or TRBV12-4 and TRBJ1-1, with TRBD1 as a possible D gene (6 bases). V lost 11 bases to trimming and J lost 7 bases, with 17 bases between them. This CDR3 spans 12 amino acids. CDR3 DNA sequence: TGTGCCTGCACCGGGGGGCTTGGTGAAGCTTTCTTT. Amino acid sequence: CACTGGLGEAFF.

The V and J genes are TRBV11-2 and TRBJ2-7; D uncertain. The ends were cut back, 1 base at V and 3 bases at J, with 16 bases in the middle. This CDR3 spans 16 amino acids. Germline lookup yields CDR1 SGHAT and CDR2 FQNNGV. The CDR3 nucleotides read TGTGCCAGCAGCTTAGGTCTTCGGAGCACCATCTACGAGCAGTACGTC. Its translation is CASSLGLRSTIYEQYV.

The V call is TRBV5-8, the J call TRBJ2-5; the D gene is possibly TRBD2 (5 bases). Germline V gene data show CDR1 as SGHTS and CDR2 as YDEGEE. Trimming cost V 2 bases and J 4 bases, with 12 bases left between them. The CDR3 consists of 14 residues. The CDR3 DNA reads as TGTGCCAGCAGCTTTGGACTGGTCCTAGAGACCCAGTACTTC. Protein sequence: CASSFGLVLETQYF.

The chain is built from TRBV5-1 and TRBJ1-4, with D tentatively TRBD1 (5 bases). This CDR3 comprises 13 residues. Germline CDR1 reads SGHRS; CDR2 reads YFSETQ. Trimming left V 3 bases short and J 5 bases short, with 8 bases between. CDR3 sequence (DNA): TGCGCCAGCAGCTCTAGGGACAATGAAAAACTGTTTTTT. The encoded protein is CASSSRDNEKLFF.

This clonotype was seen once. The CDR3 coding sequence is TGCGCCAGCAGTGCCCTAGCGGGGGCGAGGGAGCAGTTCTTC. This translates into CASSALAGAREQFF. The chain carries TRBV10-2 and TRBJ2-1; 10 bases map to TRBD2. The germline V gene encodes CDR1 WSHSY and CDR2 SAAADI. V was pared by 4 bases and J by 10 bases, with 7 bases of the junction left unmatched. The CDR3 spans 14 residues.

This clonotype appeared a few times. The DNA for the CDR3 is TGTGCCAGCAGCTTAGGAGGGTCCCGAAATGAAAAACTGTTTTTT. It encodes CASSLGGSRNEKLFF. The rearrangement uses TRBV7-6 and TRBJ1-4; D remains ambiguous. The CDR3 extends over 15 amino acids. V lost 1 base to trimming and J lost 5 bases, with 11 bases between them. Germline assignment: CDR1 SGHVS and CDR2 FNYEAQ.

The J gene is TRBJ2-3, the V gene TRBV6-6, with 8 positions matching TRBD2. Germline lookup yields CDR1 MNHNY and CDR2 SVGAGI (reference sequence). The CDR3 length is 15 residues. The V and J ends lost 5 bases and 4 bases, in that order; junction bases with no gene match: 8. CDR3 region: CASSPTSVGADTQYF. The DNA of the CDR3 is TGTGCCAGCAGTCCGACTAGCGTTGGCGCAGATACGCAGTATTTT.

The V and J genes are TRBV20-1 and TRBJ1-6; weak D call: TRBD1 (6 bases). This CDR3 has 13 residues. Trimming shortened V by 5 bases and J by 6 bases, and 11 bases separated the two germline ends. Germline V CDR1 and CDR2: DFQATT, SNEGSKA (reference sequence). CDR3 sequence reads: CSAHRELNSPLHF. For the CDR3, the DNA is TGCAGTGCTCACAGGGAACTTAATTCACCCCTCCACTTT.

The table lists this clonotype with a few counts. The V and J genes are TRBV12-3 or TRBV12-4 and TRBJ2-6; 7 bases line up with TRBD1. The CDR3 loop spans 15 amino acids. V trimming: 6 bases; J trimming: 2 bases; junction bases outside the gene matches: 4. The CDR3 loop is CASRPQGTGANVLTF. As DNA, the CDR3 is TGTGCCAGCAGACCACAGGGGACTGGGGCCAACGTCCTGACTTTC.

Only a few counts were recorded for this clonotype. This sequence joins TRBV6-5 and TRBJ2-5; D may correspond to TRBD1 or TRBD2 (6 bases each). CDR1 and CDR2 from the germline V gene are MNHEY and SVGAGI. V lost 5 bases and J lost 2, with 18 bases in between. The CDR3 is 16 residues long. The CDR3 protein is CASSPLQGRGQETQYF. Written as DNA, the CDR3 is TGTGCCAGCAGTCCTTTACAGGGCCGGGGGCAAGAGACCCAGTACTTC.

This clonotype was counted between two and nine times. The V and J genes are TRBV18 and TRBJ2-3, with D possibly TRBD1 on 5 matching bases. The CDR3 consists of 13 residues. CDR1 KGHSH and CDR2 LQKENI come from the germline V gene. The V end was cut by 5 bases, the J end by 5 bases, with 11 bases between. CDR3 in amino acids: CASSVGAGDTQYF. The CDR3 DNA reads TGTGCCAGCTCAGTAGGGGCCGGAGATACGCAGTATTTT.

The chain recombines TRBV29-1 with TRBJ1-4, with D unclear. The ends were cut back, 2 bases at V and 2 bases at J, with 9 bases in the middle. Looked up from germline, CDR1 is SQVTM and CDR2 is ANQGSEA. The CDR3 runs 14 residues. CDR3 sequence: CSVEPLGTNEKLFF. CDR3 DNA: TGCAGCGTTGAACCCCTCGGTACTAATGAAAAACTGTTTTTT.

This clonotype showed up just a few times. The chain combines TRBV12-3 or TRBV12-4 with TRBJ2-3; 10 bases map to TRBD2. The CDR3 totals 17 residues. The ends lost 6 bases at V and 2 bases at J; junction bases unmatched: 11. CDR3: CASSQGGLAGDTDTQYF. CDR3 DNA sequence: TGTGCCAGCAGCCAAGGAGGGCTAGCGGGGGACACAGATACGCAGTATTTT.

The rearrangement uses TRBV19 and TRBJ2-3, with D unresolved. CDR3 size: 14 residues. Trimming removed 4 bases from V and 0 bases from J, with 8 bases in between. Germline V lookup: CDR1 LNHDA, CDR2 SQIVND (reference sequence). DNA for the CDR3: TGTGCCAGTAGTAGGCTACCAAGCACAGATACGCAGTATTTT. This encodes CASSRLPSTDTQYF.

The rearrangement joins TRBV7-2 to TRBJ2-3, with D perhaps TRBD1 (6 bases). This CDR3 contains 15 residues. Deletions cut 5 bases from V and 4 bases from J, with 16 bases between. Germline values: CDR1 SGHTA, CDR2 FQGNSA. The CDR3: CASSQNWGRADTQYF. For the CDR3, the DNA is TGTGCCAGCAGCCAGAATTGGGGGCGAGCAGATACGCAGTATTTT.

The gene calls are TRBV7-2 and TRBJ2-7, with 8 bases aligning to TRBD1. Near its end, the DNA agrees better with TRBJ2-5, so the J call may be wrong. Per germline, CDR1 SGHTA and CDR2 FQGNSA. There are 14 residues in the CDR3. The CDR3 DNA sequence: TGTGCCAGCAGCGCCGACAGGGGCCAAGAGACCCAGTACTTC. Amino acids: CASSADRGQETQYF.

V is TRBV10-3 and J is TRBJ2-3, with 9 bases matching TRBD2. Looked up from germline, CDR1 is ENHRY and CDR2 is SYGVKD. This CDR3 has 17 residues. Losses at the gene ends were 0 bases for V and 0 bases for J; bases not matched to a gene: 4. The CDR3 protein is CAISESPSGISTDTQYF. The CDR3 nucleotides are TGTGCCATCAGTGAGTCTCCTAGCGGGATAAGCACAGATACGCAGTATTTT.

The chain is built from TRBV2 and TRBJ2-3, with TRBD1 matching over 8 bases. The V segment lost 5 bases and the J segment 2 bases; nucleotides outside the gene matches: 6. The CDR3 is 15 residues long. Germline V gene data show CDR1 as SNHLY and CDR2 as FYNNEI. This chain's CDR3 is CASSTRGPTTDTQYF. DNA of the CDR3: TGTGCCAGCAGTACCAGGGGGCCAACCACAGATACGCAGTATTTT.